Reported below is one TCR beta chain. This entry belongs to a study of blood T cell repertoires in COVID-19. Study-level information: T cells, B-cell-depleted T cells, or PBMCs provided the cDNA or gDNA that served as material.

The CDR3 covers 14 residues. Germline CDR1 SGHRS, CDR2 YFSETQ. V was cut by 0 bases and J by 6 bases, with 12 bases left in between. Clones were sequenced by immunoSEQ multiplex PCR, and TCRdb holds only the in-frame ones, with some missing. The table includes 150,000 to 200,000 clones, 70% to 85% detected once. This rearrangement joins TRBV5-1 to TRBJ2-5, with D perhaps matching TRBD1 (5 bases). The specimen sequenced was PBMCs or T cells enriched from blood (not recorded which). This sequence originates from a man aged 50 to 59 who had recovered from COVID-19. CDR3 in amino acids: CASSLDSGAKTQYF. The CDR3 DNA follows: TGCGCCAGCAGCTTGGATTCTGGGGCCAAGACCCAGTACTTC.